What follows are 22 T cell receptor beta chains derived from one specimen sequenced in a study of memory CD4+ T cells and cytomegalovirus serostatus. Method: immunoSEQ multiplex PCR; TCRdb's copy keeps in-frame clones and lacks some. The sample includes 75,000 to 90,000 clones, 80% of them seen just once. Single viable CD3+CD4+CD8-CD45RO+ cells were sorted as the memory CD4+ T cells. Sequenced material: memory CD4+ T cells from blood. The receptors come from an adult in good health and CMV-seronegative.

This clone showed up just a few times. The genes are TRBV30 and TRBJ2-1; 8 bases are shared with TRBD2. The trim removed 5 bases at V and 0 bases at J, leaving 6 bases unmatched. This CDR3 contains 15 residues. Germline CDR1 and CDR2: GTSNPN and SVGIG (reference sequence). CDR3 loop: CAWGWSGSSYNEQFF. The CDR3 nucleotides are TGTGCCTGGGGATGGAGCGGGAGCTCCTACAATGAGCAGTTCTTC.

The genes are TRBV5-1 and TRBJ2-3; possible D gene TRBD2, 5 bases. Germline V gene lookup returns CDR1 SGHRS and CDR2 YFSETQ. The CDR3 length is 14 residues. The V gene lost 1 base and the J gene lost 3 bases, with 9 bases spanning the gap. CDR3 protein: CASSLYRRTDTQYF. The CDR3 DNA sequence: TGCGCCAGCAGCTTGTATCGGAGGACAGATACGCAGTATTTT.

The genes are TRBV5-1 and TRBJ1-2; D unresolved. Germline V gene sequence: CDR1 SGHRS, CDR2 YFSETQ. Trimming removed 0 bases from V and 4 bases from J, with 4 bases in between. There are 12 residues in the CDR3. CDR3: CASSLEGYGYTF. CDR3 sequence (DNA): TGCGCCAGCAGCTTGGAGGGCTATGGCTACACCTTC. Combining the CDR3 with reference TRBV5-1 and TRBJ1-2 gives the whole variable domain KAGVTQTPRYLIKTRGQQVTLSCSPISGHRSVSWYQQTPGQGLQFLFEYFSETQRNKGNFPGRFSGRQFSNSRSEMNVSTLELGDSALYLCASSLEGYGYTFGSGTRLTVV.

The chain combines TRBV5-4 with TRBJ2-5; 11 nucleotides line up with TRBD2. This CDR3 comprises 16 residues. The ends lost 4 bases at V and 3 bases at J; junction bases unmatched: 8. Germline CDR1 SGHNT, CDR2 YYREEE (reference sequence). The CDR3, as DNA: TGTGCCAGCAGCCCGGGACTAGCGGCGACCGAAGAGACCCAGTACTTC. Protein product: CASSPGLAATEETQYF.

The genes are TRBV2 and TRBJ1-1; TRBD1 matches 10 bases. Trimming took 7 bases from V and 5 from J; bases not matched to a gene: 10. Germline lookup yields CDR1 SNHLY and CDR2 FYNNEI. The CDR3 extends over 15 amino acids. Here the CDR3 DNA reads TGTGCCAGCACGCCGGGACAGGGGCAGGGGACTGAAGCTTTCTTT. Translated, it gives CASTPGQGQGTEAFF.

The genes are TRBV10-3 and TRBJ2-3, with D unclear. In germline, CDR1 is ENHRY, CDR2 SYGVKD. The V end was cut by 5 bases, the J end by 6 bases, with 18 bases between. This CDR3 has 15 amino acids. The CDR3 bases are TGTGCCATCAGTTCACAGATACCTACAGTGGATACGCAGTATTTT. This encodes CAISSQIPTVDTQYF.

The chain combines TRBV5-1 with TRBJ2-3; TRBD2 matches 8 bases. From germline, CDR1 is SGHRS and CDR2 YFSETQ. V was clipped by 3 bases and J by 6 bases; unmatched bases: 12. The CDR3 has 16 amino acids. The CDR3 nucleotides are TGCGCCAGCAGCTCGCAGGCGGGGGGCCAGGGGGATACGCAGTATTTT. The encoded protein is CASSSQAGGQGDTQYF.

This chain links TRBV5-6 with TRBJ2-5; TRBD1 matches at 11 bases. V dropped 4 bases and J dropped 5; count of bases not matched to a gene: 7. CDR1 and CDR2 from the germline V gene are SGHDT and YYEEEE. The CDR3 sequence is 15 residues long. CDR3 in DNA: TGTGCCAGCAGCCTCGGACAGGGGGCGCAGGAGACCCAGTACTTC. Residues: CASSLGQGAQETQYF.

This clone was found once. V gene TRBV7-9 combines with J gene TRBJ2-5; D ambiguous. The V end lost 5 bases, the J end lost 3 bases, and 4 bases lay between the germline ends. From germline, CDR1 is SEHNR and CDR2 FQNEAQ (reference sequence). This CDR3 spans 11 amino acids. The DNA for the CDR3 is TGTGCCAGCAGCCAGAAAGAGACCCAGTACTTC. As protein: CASSQKETQYF.

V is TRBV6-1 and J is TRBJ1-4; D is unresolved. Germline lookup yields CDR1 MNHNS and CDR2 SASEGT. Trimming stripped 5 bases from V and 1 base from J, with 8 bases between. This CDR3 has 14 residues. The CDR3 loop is CASSSYETNEKLFF. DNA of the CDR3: TGTGCCAGCAGTTCCTACGAAACTAATGAAAAACTGTTTTTT.

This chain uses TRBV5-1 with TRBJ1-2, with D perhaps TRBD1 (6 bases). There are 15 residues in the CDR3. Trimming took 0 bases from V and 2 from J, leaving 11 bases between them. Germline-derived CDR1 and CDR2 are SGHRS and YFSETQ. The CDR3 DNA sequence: TGCGCCAGCAGCTTGGACCCCGGACAGAACTATGGCTACACCTTC. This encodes CASSLDPGQNYGYTF.

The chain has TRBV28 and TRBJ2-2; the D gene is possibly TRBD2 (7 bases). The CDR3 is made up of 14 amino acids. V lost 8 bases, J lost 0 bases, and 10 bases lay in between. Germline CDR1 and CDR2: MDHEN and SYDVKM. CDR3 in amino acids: CASWGGPNTGELFF. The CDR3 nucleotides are TGTGCCAGCTGGGGGGGCCCGAACACCGGGGAGCTGTTTTTT.

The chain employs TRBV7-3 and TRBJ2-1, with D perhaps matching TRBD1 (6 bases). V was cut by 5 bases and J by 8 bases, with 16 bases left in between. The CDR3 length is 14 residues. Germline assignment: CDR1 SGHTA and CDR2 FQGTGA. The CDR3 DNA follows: TGTGCCAGCAGCGCCGCGCAGGGGTCGTATGAGCAGTTCTTC. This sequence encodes CASSAAQGSYEQFF. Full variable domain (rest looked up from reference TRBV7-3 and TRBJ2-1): GAGVSQTPSNKVTEKGKYVELRCDPISGHTALYWYRQSLGQGPEFLIYFQGTGAADDSGLPNDRFFAVRPEGSVSTLKIQRTERGDSAVYLCASSAAQGSYEQFFGPGTRLTVL.

The CDR3 spells CASWTAREGQPQHF. The CDR3 region has the DNA TGTGCCAGTTGGACCGCGCGGGAGGGACAGCCCCAGCATTTT. The V and J genes are TRBV19 and TRBJ1-5; no clear D gene. Germline V gives CDR1 LNHDA, CDR2 SQIVND (reference sequence). V lost 8 bases to trimming and J lost 7 bases, with 18 bases between them. This CDR3 region has 14 residues.

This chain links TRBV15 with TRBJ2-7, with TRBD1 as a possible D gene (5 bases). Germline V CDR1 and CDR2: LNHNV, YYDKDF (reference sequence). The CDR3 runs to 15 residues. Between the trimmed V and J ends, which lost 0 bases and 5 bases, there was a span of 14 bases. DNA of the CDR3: TGTGCCACCAGCAGAGATTTCGCAGGGAAGAACGAGCAGTACTTC. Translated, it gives CATSRDFAGKNEQYF. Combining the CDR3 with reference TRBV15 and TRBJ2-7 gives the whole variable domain DAMVIQNPRYQVTQFGKPVTLSCSQTLNHNVMYWYQQKSSQAPKLLFHYYDKDFNNEADTPDNFQSRRPNTSFCFLDIRSPGLGDTAMYLCATSRDFAGKNEQYFGPGTRLTVT.

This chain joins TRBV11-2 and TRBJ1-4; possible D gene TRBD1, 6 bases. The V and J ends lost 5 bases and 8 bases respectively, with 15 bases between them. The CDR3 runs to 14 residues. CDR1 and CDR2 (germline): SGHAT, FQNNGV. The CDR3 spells CASSPNRDGEKLFF. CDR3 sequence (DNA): TGTGCCAGCAGCCCGAACAGGGACGGAGAAAAACTGTTTTTT.

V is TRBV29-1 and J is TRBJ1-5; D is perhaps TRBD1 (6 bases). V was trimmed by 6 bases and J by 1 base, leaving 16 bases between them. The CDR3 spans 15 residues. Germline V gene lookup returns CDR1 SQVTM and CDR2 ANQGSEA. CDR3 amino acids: CSVEMTGESNQPQHF. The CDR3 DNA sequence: TGCAGCGTCGAAATGACAGGCGAGAGCAATCAGCCCCAGCATTTT.

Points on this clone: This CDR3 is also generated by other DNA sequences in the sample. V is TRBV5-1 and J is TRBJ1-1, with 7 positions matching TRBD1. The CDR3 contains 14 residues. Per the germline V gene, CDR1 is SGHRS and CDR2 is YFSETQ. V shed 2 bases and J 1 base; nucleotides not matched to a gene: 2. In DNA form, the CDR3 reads TGCGCCAGCAGCTTCGGACAGGAGAACACTGAAGCTTTCTTT. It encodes CASSFGQENTEAFF.

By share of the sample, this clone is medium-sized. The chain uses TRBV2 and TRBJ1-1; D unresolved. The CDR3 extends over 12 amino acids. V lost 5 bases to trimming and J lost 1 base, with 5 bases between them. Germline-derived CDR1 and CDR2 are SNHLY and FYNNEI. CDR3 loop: CASSLSNTEAFF. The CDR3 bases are TGTGCCAGCAGTCTATCGAACACTGAAGCTTTCTTT.

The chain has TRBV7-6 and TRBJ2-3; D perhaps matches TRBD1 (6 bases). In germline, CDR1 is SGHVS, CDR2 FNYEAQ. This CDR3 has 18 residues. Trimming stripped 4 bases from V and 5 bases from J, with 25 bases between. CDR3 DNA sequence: TGTGCCAGCAGCTCTCCACGGATAGCAGAGGGGGAAATAGATACGCAGTATTTT. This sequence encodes CASSSPRIAEGEIDTQYF. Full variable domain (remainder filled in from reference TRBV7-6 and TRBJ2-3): GAGVSQSPRYKVTKRGQDVALRCDPISGHVSLYWYRQALGQGPEFLTYFNYEAQQDKSGLPNDRFSAERPEGSISTLTIQRTEQRDSAMYRCASSSPRIAEGEIDTQYFGPGTRLTVL.

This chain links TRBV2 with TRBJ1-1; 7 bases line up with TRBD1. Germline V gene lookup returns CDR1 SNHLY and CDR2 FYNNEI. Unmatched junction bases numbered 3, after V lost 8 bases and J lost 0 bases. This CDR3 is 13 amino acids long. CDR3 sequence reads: CASRGQMNTEAFF. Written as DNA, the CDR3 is TGTGCCAGCCGGGGACAGATGAACACTGAAGCTTTCTTT. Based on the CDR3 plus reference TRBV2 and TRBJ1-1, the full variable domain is EPEVTQTPSHQVTQMGQEVILRCVPISNHLYFYWYRQILGQKVEFLVSFYNNEISEKSEIFDDQFSVERPDGSNFTLKIRSTKLEDSAMYFCASRGQMNTEAFFGQGTRLTVV.

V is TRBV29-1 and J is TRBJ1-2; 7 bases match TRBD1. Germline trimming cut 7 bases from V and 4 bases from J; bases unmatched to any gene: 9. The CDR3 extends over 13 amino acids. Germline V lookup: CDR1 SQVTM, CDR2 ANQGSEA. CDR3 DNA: TGCAGCGCCGAAACCGGGACAGTCTATGGCTACACCTTC. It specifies CSAETGTVYGYTF.